The 23 T cell receptor beta chains below come from one sample, sequenced in a study of CD8 T cells in Susac syndrome (dated by TCRdb to between 2017 and 2020). Libraries were constructed by the immunoSEQ multiplex PCR assay. RNA was extracted with the RNeasy kit and roughly 0.45 to 1 ug was reverse transcribed using random hexamers. TCRdb reanalyzed the raw reads on its own, using fastp at Q25 for trimming and MiXCR for clone calling, and kept in-frame beta chains. Each entry merges the rows of one CDR3 protein and shows their most common DNA and genes. Across this sample there are about 120,000 distinct CDR3 sequences, with approximately 96% seen only once. Less than 0.15% of the sample lies in the top ten. The sample taken for sequencing was CD4+ T cells from PBMCs. These receptors originate from a human donor with Susac syndrome.

In this sample, this clonotype turned up once. This sequence joins TRBV9 and TRBJ2-2; 8 bases agree with TRBD2. The ends lost 4 bases at V and 4 bases at J; junction bases unmatched: 12. The CDR3 loop spans 17 amino acids. Per the germline V gene, CDR1 is SGDLS and CDR2 is YYNGEE. CDR3 sequence reads: CASSPWTGLGITGELFF. The DNA of the CDR3 is TGTGCCAGCAGCCCCTGGACGGGACTAGGAATCACCGGGGAGCTGTTTTTT.

The gene calls are TRBV29-1 and TRBJ2-5; D uncertain. Germline loops: CDR1 SQVTM, CDR2 ANQGSEA. The CDR3 is made up of 14 amino acids. Trimming cost V 3 bases and J 2 bases, with 13 bases left between them. CDR3 DNA: TGCAGCGTTGATGGCAGTTGGGTACAAGAGACCCAGTACTTC. This translates into CSVDGSWVQETQYF.

The V call is TRBV20-1, the J call TRBJ2-7, with 12 bases lining up with TRBD2. J was trimmed by 4 bases and V by 1 base; bases with no gene match: 5. This CDR3 spans 15 amino acids. CDR1 DFQATT and CDR2 SNEGSKA come from the germline V gene (reference sequence). In nucleotides, the CDR3 is TGCAGTGCTAGAGTACCTAGCGGGAGGGGTTACGAGCAGTACTTC. Translating gives CSARVPSGRGYEQYF.

The rearrangement joins TRBV3-1 to TRBJ1-1; 9 nucleotides align to TRBD1. The CDR3 extends over 15 amino acids. Unmatched junction bases numbered 13, after V lost 4 bases and J lost 10 bases. CDR1 is LGHDT and CDR2 is YNNKEL in the germline V gene (reference sequence). The CDR3 loop is CASSLRIRDRVIAFF. The CDR3 region has the DNA TGTGCCAGCAGCCTACGAATCCGGGACAGGGTGATAGCTTTCTTT. Based on the CDR3 plus reference TRBV3-1 and TRBJ1-1, the full variable domain is DTAVSQTPKYLVTQMGNDKSIKCEQNLGHDTMYWYKQDSKKFLKIMFSYNNKELIINETVPNRFSPKSPDKAHLNLHINSLELGDSAVYFCASSLRIRDRVIAFFGQGTRLTVV.

Only a few counts were recorded for this clonotype. The chain couples TRBV5-4 to TRBJ1-4, with TRBD1 as a possible D gene (5 bases). Germline V gives CDR1 SGHNT, CDR2 YYREEE (reference sequence). The CDR3 sequence is 14 residues long. The V gene lost 0 bases and the J gene lost 7 bases, with 10 bases spanning the gap. As DNA, the CDR3 is TGTGCCAGCAGCTTGGGTCAGGGCGCTGAAAAACTGTTTTTT. Amino acid sequence: CASSLGQGAEKLFF.

The count of this clonotype is one. The rearrangement joins TRBV20-1 to TRBJ1-1, with a tentative D call TRBD1 (5 bases). Germline CDR1 is DFQATT and CDR2 is SNEGSKA (reference sequence). V shed 5 bases and J shed 1 base, with 14 bases lying between them. This CDR3 is built from 14 residues. The chain's CDR3 is CSAFAGGTNTEAFF. CDR3 bases: TGCAGTGCTTTCGCTGGGGGGACGAACACTGAAGCTTTCTTT.

V and J are TRBV20-1 and TRBJ2-7; TRBD2 aligns across 9 bases. CDR3 size: 14 residues. Germline CDR1 and CDR2: DFQATT and SNEGSKA (reference sequence). The V segment lost 3 bases and the J segment 3 bases; nucleotides outside the gene matches: 6. CDR3 in DNA: TGCAGTGCTAGTGACCGGCGGGAGGGCTACGAGCAGTACTTC. Translating gives CSASDRREGYEQYF.

V usage is TRBV20-1 and J usage is TRBJ1-1, with a possible D match to TRBD1 (5 bases). Per the germline V gene, CDR1 is DFQATT and CDR2 is SNEGSKA (reference sequence). This CDR3 is built from 12 residues. CDR3 nucleotide sequence: TGCAAAAGCCAGGGAGTAGGGGCTGAAGCTTTCTTT. Amino acids: CKSQGVGAEAFF.

CDR3 in DNA: TGTGCCAGCAGTCCCAGGCGGGACCGAGAACAGCCCCAGCATTTT. This translates into CASSPRRDREQPQHF. V and J are TRBV27 and TRBJ1-5; perhaps TRBD1 as D (5 bases). V was clipped by 5 bases and J by 7 bases, with 18 bases between them. Germline CDR1 is MNHEY and CDR2 is SMNVEV (reference sequence). The CDR3 sequence is 15 residues long.

The V and J genes are TRBV14 and TRBJ1-2; D gene ambiguous. The V gene's germline CDR1 is SGHDN and CDR2 FVKESK. V lost 0 bases and J 7 bases, leaving 12 bases between the germline ends. The CDR3 is 14 residues long. The CDR3 nucleotides read TGTGCCAGCAGCCAAGATTCTCTAACAGCTGGCTACACCTTC. It yields the protein CASSQDSLTAGYTF.

The chain recombines TRBV29-1 with TRBJ2-1; D remains unclear. The germline V gene has CDR1 SQVTM and CDR2 ANQGSEA. Trimming pared 4 bases from V and 3 bases from J, leaving 4 bases between. The CDR3 is made up of 11 amino acids. The CDR3 bases are TGCAGCGTTGTCAGCTACAATGAGCAGTTCTTC. This gives the protein CSVVSYNEQFF.

The J gene is TRBJ1-5, the V gene TRBV7-9; D is uncertain. Trimming stripped 5 bases from V and 1 base from J, with 9 bases between. There are 14 residues in the CDR3. The germline CDR1 and CDR2 sequences are SEHNR and FQNEAQ (reference sequence). This CDR3 is CASSVSGSNQPQHF. CDR3 coding DNA: TGTGCCAGCAGCGTTTCGGGAAGCAATCAGCCCCAGCATTTT.

This chain joins TRBV29-1 and TRBJ2-1, with TRBD2 identical over 11 bases. Germline V gene lookup returns CDR1 SQVTM and CDR2 ANQGSEA. The ends lost 4 bases at V and 5 bases at J; junction bases unmatched: 4. This CDR3 region has 14 residues. CDR3 nucleotide sequence: TGCAGCGTTGGGACTAGCGGGTCTAACAATGAGCAGTTCTTC. Amino acids: CSVGTSGSNNEQFF.

V and J are TRBV25-1 and TRBJ2-7, with D perhaps being TRBD1 or TRBD2 (5 bases each). The CDR3 has 11 amino acids. With 7 bases removed from V and 6 bases from J, the gap between germline ends came to 10 bases. Germline V lookup: CDR1 MGHDK, CDR2 SYGVNS. CDR3 in amino acids: CASMGRVEQYF. The CDR3 bases are TGTGCCAGCATGGGACGGGTCGAGCAGTACTTC.

The chain employs TRBV7-2 and TRBJ2-1; 8 positions match TRBD2. There are 13 residues in the CDR3. Germline V gives CDR1 SGHTA, CDR2 FQGNSA. V dropped 2 bases and J dropped 7; count of bases not matched to a gene: 1. The CDR3 sequence is CASSLSGRNEQFF. The CDR3 bases are TGTGCCAGCAGCTTAAGCGGGAGAAATGAGCAGTTCTTC.

This chain joins TRBV19 and TRBJ2-1; D gene ambiguous. CDR1 LNHDA and CDR2 SQIVND come from the germline V gene (reference sequence). Trimming took 4 bases from V and 4 from J, leaving 14 bases between them. The CDR3 runs 15 residues. This CDR3 reads CASSKAITYYNEQFF. CDR3 DNA sequence: TGTGCCAGTAGTAAGGCTATCACGTATTACAATGAGCAGTTCTTC.

The chain combines TRBV6-6 with TRBJ2-7, with TRBD1 matching over 7 bases. J gave up 3 bases and V 0 bases, and 2 bases lay outside the gene matches. The CDR3 has 14 residues. Germline-derived CDR1 and CDR2 are MNHNY and SVGAGI (reference sequence). The CDR3 sequence is CASSYSTGVYEQYF. The CDR3 region has the DNA TGTGCCAGCAGTTACTCAACAGGGGTCTACGAGCAGTACTTC.

This chain connects TRBV5-6 to TRBJ2-5, with 8 bases that match TRBD1. The CDR3 covers 15 residues. Trimming cost V 1 base and J 5 bases; bases outside gene matches: 7. Germline CDR1 is SGHDT and CDR2 is YYEEEE. CDR3 bases: TGTGCCAGCAGCTTGCTGGACAGGGCAAAGGAGACCCAGTACTTC. Amino acids: CASSLLDRAKETQYF.

This rearrangement joins TRBV6-2 or TRBV6-3 to TRBJ2-1; 7 nucleotides align to TRBD2. Germline values: CDR1 MNHEY, CDR2 SVGEGT. V shed 2 bases and J 0 bases; nucleotides not matched to a gene: 4. The CDR3 spans 16 residues. The CDR3 reads CASSYRRTSSYNEQFF. CDR3 nucleotides: TGTGCCAGCAGTTACCGACGGACTAGCTCCTACAATGAGCAGTTCTTC.

The rearrangement uses TRBV4-1 and TRBJ1-2; D gene unclear. V was cut by 1 base and J by 4 bases, with 19 bases left in between. The length of the CDR3 is 17 residues. Germline values: CDR1 MGHRA, CDR2 YSYEKL. CDR3 residues: CASSQVPSGGAIYGYTF. The CDR3 DNA follows: TGCGCCAGCAGCCAAGTACCATCGGGCGGCGCTATCTATGGCTACACCTTC.

This chain joins TRBV14 and TRBJ2-5; TRBD1 might be the D (6 bases). Trimming removed 1 base at V and 4 bases at J, with 13 bases between. CDR1 and CDR2 from the germline V gene are SGHDN and FVKESK. The CDR3 is made up of 15 amino acids. The chain's CDR3 is CASSQVSQGRETQYF. The CDR3 region has the DNA TGTGCCAGCAGCCAAGTGTCGCAGGGGAGAGAGACCCAGTACTTC.

The CDR3 sequence: CSARDYSGQETQYF. CDR3 nucleotide sequence: TGCAGTGCTAGAGATTATAGCGGCCAAGAGACCCAGTACTTC. The rearrangement links TRBV20-1 to TRBJ2-5; perhaps TRBD2 as D (6 bases). The V end lost 0 bases, the J end lost 1 base, and 9 bases lay between the germline ends. Germline V gene sequence: CDR1 DFQATT, CDR2 SNEGSKA (reference sequence). The CDR3 length is 14 residues.

The CDR3 nucleotides read TGTGCCAGTAGTGAGGGGACACTGGATGAAAAACTGTTTTTT. Protein sequence: CASSEGTLDEKLFF. The J gene is TRBJ1-4, the V gene TRBV19, with D perhaps TRBD1 (6 bases). Germline V gene lookup returns CDR1 LNHDA and CDR2 SQIVND (reference sequence). The CDR3 consists of 14 residues. Trimming shortened V by 5 bases and J by 6 bases, and 13 bases separated the two germline ends.